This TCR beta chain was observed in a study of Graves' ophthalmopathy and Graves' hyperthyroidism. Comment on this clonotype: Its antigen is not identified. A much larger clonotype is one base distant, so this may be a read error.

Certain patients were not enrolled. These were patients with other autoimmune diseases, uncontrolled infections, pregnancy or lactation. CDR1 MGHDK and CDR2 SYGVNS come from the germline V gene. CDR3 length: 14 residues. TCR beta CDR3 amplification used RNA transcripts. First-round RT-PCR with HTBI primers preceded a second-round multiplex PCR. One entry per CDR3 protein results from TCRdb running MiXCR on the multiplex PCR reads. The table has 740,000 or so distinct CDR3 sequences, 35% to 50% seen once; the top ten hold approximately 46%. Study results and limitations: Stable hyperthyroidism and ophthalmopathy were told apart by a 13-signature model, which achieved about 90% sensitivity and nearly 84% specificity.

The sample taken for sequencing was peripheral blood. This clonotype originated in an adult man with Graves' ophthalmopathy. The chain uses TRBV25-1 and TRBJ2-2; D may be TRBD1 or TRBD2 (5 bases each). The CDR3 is CASSLTGPTGEPFF. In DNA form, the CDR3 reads TGTGCCAGCAGCTTAACAGGACCAACCGGGGAGCCGTTTTTT.